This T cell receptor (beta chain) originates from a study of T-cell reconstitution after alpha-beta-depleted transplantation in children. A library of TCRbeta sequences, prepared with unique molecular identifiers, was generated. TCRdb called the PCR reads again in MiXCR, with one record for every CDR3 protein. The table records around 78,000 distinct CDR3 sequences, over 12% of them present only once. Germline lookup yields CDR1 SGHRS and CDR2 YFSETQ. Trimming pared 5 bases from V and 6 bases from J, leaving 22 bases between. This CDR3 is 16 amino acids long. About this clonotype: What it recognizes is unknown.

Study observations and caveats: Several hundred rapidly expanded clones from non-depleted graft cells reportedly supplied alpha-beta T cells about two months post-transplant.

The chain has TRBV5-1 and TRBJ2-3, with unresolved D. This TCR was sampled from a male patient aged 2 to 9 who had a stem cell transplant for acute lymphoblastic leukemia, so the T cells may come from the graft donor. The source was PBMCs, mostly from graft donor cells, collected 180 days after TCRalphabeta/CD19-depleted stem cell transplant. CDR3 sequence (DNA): TGCGCCAGCAGTATTGCCTATTTAGGCGATTCGGATACGCAGTATTTT. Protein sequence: CASSIAYLGDSDTQYF. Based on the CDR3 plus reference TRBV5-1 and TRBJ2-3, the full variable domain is KAGVTQTPRYLIKTRGQQVTLSCSPISGHRSVSWYQQTPGQGLQFLFEYFSETQRNKGNFPGRFSGRQFSNSRSEMNVSTLELGDSALYLCASSIAYLGDSDTQYFGPGTRLTVL.